The 18 T cell receptor beta chains reported below all come from one sample, sequenced in a study of T cell responses to AZD1222 COVID-19 vaccine (dated by TCRdb to the early 2020s). The time point label, read with the paper, signifies: baseline before first vaccination. The protocol used for the library was the immunoSEQ multiplex PCR assay. TCRdb took over this immuneACCESS table, retaining in-frame rearrangements with V and J assigned. Such tables are incomplete; in checked studies, under half of the missing clones stem from an unresolved V gene, and the remainder is unexplained. The sample table contains some 170,000 clones; only one count was recorded for about 92% of them. Together, the top ten hold approximately 2.5% of the sample. The sample was peripheral blood, taken on day 0 of AZD1222 vaccination. Receptor source: an adult in good health.

This chain joins TRBV3-1 (or the pseudogene TRBV3-2) and TRBJ1-5; no clear D gene. CDR3 length: 13 amino acids. V shed 4 bases and J shed 4 bases, with 8 bases lying between them. From germline, CDR1 is LGHDT and CDR2 YNNKEL (reference sequence). The DNA for the CDR3 is TGTGCCAGCAGCCCCGTAGGAAATCAGCCCCAGCATTTT. Protein product: CASSPVGNQPQHF.

The V call is TRBV3-1 (or the pseudogene TRBV3-2), the J call TRBJ1-4; D is undetermined. The CDR3 covers 15 residues. Germline V gives CDR1 LGHDT, CDR2 YNNKEL (reference sequence). V lost 1 base and J 2 bases, leaving 8 bases between the germline ends. The CDR3 coding sequence is TGTGCCAGCAGCCAAGGGAGGTATACTAATGAAAAACTGTTTTTT. This gives the protein CASSQGRYTNEKLFF.

The chain employs TRBV11-2 and TRBJ2-3, with 10 bases lining up with TRBD2. With V trimmed by 3 bases and J by 12 bases, 6 bases remained unmatched. CDR3 size: 13 residues. Germline V lookup: CDR1 SGHAT, CDR2 FQNNGV. DNA for the CDR3: TGTGCCAGCAGCTTCGCTAGCGGGGGCCGCCAGTATTTT. It specifies CASSFASGGRQYF.

The rearrangement uses TRBV5-4 and TRBJ2-2; weak D call: TRBD2 (6 bases). Trimming shortened V by 0 bases and J by 2 bases, and 14 bases separated the two germline ends. The CDR3 totals 17 residues. Germline CDR1 SGHNT, CDR2 YYREEE (reference sequence). The CDR3 bases are TGTGCCAGCAGCTTGGGCCGCGGGGCTGTTAACACCGGGGAGCTGTTTTTT. Translated, it gives CASSLGRGAVNTGELFF.

The rearrangement joins TRBV5-1 to TRBJ2-3; 10 bases are shared with TRBD1. The CDR3 is 16 amino acids. Looked up from germline, CDR1 is SGHRS and CDR2 is YFSETQ. After removal of 3 bases from V and 4 bases from J, the junction contained 8 bases not matched to a gene. The CDR3 is CASSSTDRGKSDTQYF. As DNA, the CDR3 is TGCGCCAGCAGCTCAACGGACAGGGGGAAGTCAGATACGCAGTATTTT.

The chain employs TRBV5-6 and TRBJ1-1, with a possible D match to TRBD1 (5 bases). Germline CDR1 and CDR2: SGHDT and YYEEEE. Trimming took off 4 bases at V and 1 base at J, with 14 bases between the two ends. The CDR3 runs to 15 residues. The CDR3 reads CASSDLRVPNTEAFF. Here the CDR3 DNA reads TGTGCCAGCAGCGACCTCAGGGTCCCGAACACTGAAGCTTTCTTT. Full variable domain (remainder filled in from reference TRBV5-6 and TRBJ1-1): DAGVTQSPTHLIKTRGQQVTLRCSPKSGHDTVSWYQQALGQGPQFIFQYYEEEERQRGNFPDRFSGHQFPNYSSELNVNALLLGDSALYLCASSDLRVPNTEAFFGQGTRLTVV.

This clone showed up just once. This sequence joins TRBV19 and TRBJ2-1, with D unclear. The V end lost 6 bases, the J end lost 4 bases, and 10 bases lay between the germline ends. The germline V gene encodes CDR1 LNHDA and CDR2 SQIVND (reference sequence). This CDR3 has 13 amino acids. This chain's CDR3 is CASSNLGYNEQFF. CDR3 DNA: TGTGCCAGTAGCAACTTGGGATACAATGAGCAGTTCTTC.

The chain recombines TRBV7-9 with TRBJ2-1; no clear D gene. Germline CDR1 SEHNR, CDR2 FQNEAQ (reference sequence). The CDR3 runs to 13 residues. Trimming cost V 1 base and J 4 bases, with 5 bases left between them. As DNA, the CDR3 is TGTGCCAGCAGCTTAGACCCATACAATGAGCAGTTCTTC. Its translation is CASSLDPYNEQFF.

J is TRBJ1-1 and V is TRBV6-2 or TRBV6-3; D is ambiguous. The germline V and J ends were trimmed by 3 bases and 0 bases, with 11 bases remaining between them. In germline, CDR1 is MNHEY, CDR2 SVGEGT. This CDR3 is built from 15 residues. The CDR3 DNA follows: TGTGCCAGCAGTTATGGACGGAATTTGAACACTGAAGCTTTCTTT. Its protein is CASSYGRNLNTEAFF.

This clone was found a few times. This rearrangement joins TRBV29-1 to TRBJ2-2; D gene uncertain. The V end was cut by 4 bases, the J end by 4 bases, with 13 bases between. This CDR3 spans 14 amino acids. Germline values: CDR1 SQVTM, CDR2 ANQGSEA. Here the CDR3 reads CSVGGRVGTGELFF. The DNA of the CDR3 is TGCAGCGTTGGGGGAAGGGTCGGCACCGGGGAGCTGTTTTTT.

The chain uses TRBV14 and TRBJ1-6, with D maybe TRBD1 (5 bases). The germline V gene encodes CDR1 SGHDN and CDR2 FVKESK. Trimming left V 1 base short and J 0 bases short, with 10 bases between. This CDR3 is built from 17 residues. CDR3 sequence: CASSQAEGSSYNSPLHF. The CDR3 DNA is TGTGCCAGCAGCCAAGCAGAGGGGAGCTCCTATAATTCACCCCTCCACTTT.

This clone appeared a single time. This chain connects TRBV16 to TRBJ1-1; no definite D call. The V gene lost 3 bases and the J gene lost 1 base, with 9 bases spanning the gap. The V gene's germline CDR1 is KGHSY and CDR2 FQNENV. The CDR3 has 14 amino acids. CDR3 bases: TGTGCCAGCAGCCACCGGGAACAGAACACTGAAGCTTTCTTT. Amino acids: CASSHREQNTEAFF.

The chain uses TRBV18 and TRBJ2-3; 13 nucleotides match TRBD2. V lost 6 bases, J lost 2 bases, and 5 bases stayed unmatched. Germline V gene data show CDR1 as KGHSH and CDR2 as LQKENI. The CDR3 has 16 amino acids. The CDR3: CASSQGLAGDTDTQYF. The CDR3, as DNA: TGTGCCAGCTCGCAAGGACTAGCGGGAGACACAGATACGCAGTATTTT.

V is TRBV7-9 and J is TRBJ2-7; D is tentatively TRBD1 or TRBD2 (7 bases each). The V and J ends lost 5 bases and 5 bases respectively, with 22 bases between them. The germline V gene encodes CDR1 SEHNR and CDR2 FQNEAQ (reference sequence). The CDR3 contains 16 residues. CDR3 sequence: CASSTRQGGLKDEQYF. The CDR3 region has the DNA TGTGCCAGCAGCACCCGACAGGGAGGGCTTAAGGACGAGCAGTACTTC.

This chain uses TRBV11-2 with TRBJ1-4; no reliable D call. The CDR3 has 16 residues. V dropped 5 bases and J dropped 7 bases, with 20 bases sitting between them. In germline, CDR1 is SGHAT, CDR2 FQNNGV. CDR3 protein: CASSPLSNDLREKLFF. DNA for the CDR3: TGTGCCAGCAGCCCCTTAAGTAACGACTTGCGTGAAAAACTGTTTTTT.

This clone was observed a few times. The rearrangement links TRBV29-1 to TRBJ1-4, with 7 bases matching TRBD1. J lost 8 bases, V lost 0 bases, and 15 bases had no gene match. This CDR3 has 17 amino acids. In germline, CDR1 is SQVTM, CDR2 ANQGSEA. The DNA of the CDR3 is TGCAGCGTTGAAGATCCTACAGGGGTGGGGGAGAGGGAAAAACTGTTTTTT. This translates into CSVEDPTGVGEREKLFF.

V gene TRBV9 combines with J gene TRBJ2-2, with D tentatively TRBD2 (6 bases). In germline, CDR1 is SGDLS, CDR2 YYNGEE. The CDR3 is made up of 16 amino acids. The V and J ends lost 0 bases and 4 bases respectively, with 13 bases between them. The CDR3 loop is CASSVVPSEATGELFF. CDR3 nucleotides: TGTGCCAGCAGCGTAGTTCCTAGCGAGGCCACCGGGGAGCTGTTTTTT.

This clone showed up just once. The chain joins TRBV12-5 to TRBJ2-1, with D tentatively TRBD1 or TRBD2 (6 bases each). Trimming cost V 0 bases and J 4 bases, with 7 bases left between them. CDR3 length equals 14 residues. Germline CDR1 reads LGHNT; CDR2 reads FRNRAP. CDR3: CASGLVGGYNEQFF. The CDR3 DNA sequence: TGTGCTAGTGGTTTGGTAGGGGGGTACAATGAGCAGTTCTTC.